The 14 T cell receptor beta chains below were found in one sample sequenced in a study of blood T cell repertoires in COVID-19. Assay: immunoSEQ multiplex PCR; the TCRdb copy retains only in-frame clones and omits some. The profile shows 250,000 to 300,000 clones, around 84% of them singletons. The specimen was peripheral blood. These receptors all stem from a woman aged 55-70 years with COVID-19, enrolled during active disease.

This chain links TRBV19 with TRBJ2-5; possibly TRBD2 for D (6 bases). The CDR3 consists of 14 residues. The V end lost 9 bases, the J end lost 5 bases, and 19 bases lay between the germline ends. Germline CDR1 and CDR2: LNHDA and SQIVND (reference sequence). The CDR3 region is CASRRTTLGETQYF. CDR3 DNA sequence: TGTGCCAGCCGCCGGACTACCTTAGGGGAGACCCAGTACTTC.

The chain combines TRBV7-9 with TRBJ2-3; 12 bases match TRBD2. The V gene's germline CDR1 is SEHNR and CDR2 FQNEAQ (reference sequence). Unmatched junction bases numbered 13, after V lost 5 bases and J lost 1 base. CDR3 length equals 19 residues. The CDR3 region is CASSHLAGGPVVGTDTQYF. The DNA for the CDR3 is TGTGCCAGCAGCCATCTAGCGGGAGGGCCTGTCGTGGGCACAGATACGCAGTATTTT.

This chain connects TRBV20-1 to TRBJ1-2; 9 bases are shared with TRBD1. The CDR3 runs 13 residues. From germline, CDR1 is DFQATT and CDR2 SNEGSKA (reference sequence). The V and J ends lost 3 bases and 3 bases, in that order; junction bases with no gene match: 2. The CDR3 sequence is CSASGTGYYGYTF. DNA of the CDR3: TGCAGTGCTAGTGGGACAGGGTACTATGGCTACACCTTC.

The chain links TRBV11-2 to TRBJ1-3; a weak D match, TRBD1 (5 bases). Germline V gene data show CDR1 as SGHAT and CDR2 as FQNNGV. The CDR3 contains 17 residues. V was shortened by 2 bases and J by 0 bases, with 14 bases between the two germline ends. CDR3 in amino acids: CASSLFYRLDSGNTIYF. CDR3 sequence (DNA): TGTGCCAGCAGCTTATTTTACAGGTTGGACTCTGGAAACACCATATATTTT.

The V and J genes are TRBV19 and TRBJ2-7; possibly TRBD1 for D (5 bases). CDR1 is LNHDA and CDR2 is SQIVND in the germline V gene (reference sequence). This CDR3 is built from 14 residues. The ends were cut back, 5 bases at V and 1 base at J, with 12 bases in the middle. The DNA of the CDR3 is TGTGCCAGTAGTCCGACAGTAGCTTCCTACGAGCAGTACTTC. Amino acids: CASSPTVASYEQYF.

This chain links TRBV4-3 with TRBJ1-1; TRBD1 matches 9 bases. Germline V CDR1 and CDR2: LGHNA, YSLEER. The CDR3 is 15 amino acids. The J segment lost 3 bases and the V segment lost 1 base, leaving 3 bases of the junction unmatched. CDR3 DNA: TGCGCCAGCAGCCAAGTCCGGGACAGGGACACTGAAGCTTTCTTT. This codes for CASSQVRDRDTEAFF.

The gene calls are TRBV20-1 and TRBJ1-1, with D tentatively TRBD1 (5 bases). Germline V lookup: CDR1 DFQATT, CDR2 SNEGSKA (reference sequence). The CDR3 contains 11 residues. Trimming took 7 bases from V and 3 from J, leaving 9 bases between them. CDR3 sequence (DNA): TGCAGTGTTTCGGGGGACACTGAAGCTTTCTTT. This sequence encodes CSVSGDTEAFF.

Here the CDR3 reads CASSSLTGTSGLNTQYF. CDR3 DNA sequence: TGCGCCAGCAGCTCTCTAACCGGGACTAGCGGGTTGAATACGCAGTATTTT. The chain couples TRBV5-1 to TRBJ2-3; 12 bases are shared with TRBD2. This CDR3 is built from 17 residues. The trim removed 3 bases at V and 7 bases at J, leaving 12 bases unmatched. CDR1 is SGHRS, CDR2 YFSETQ, per germline.

This chain links TRBV7-6 with TRBJ1-5; maybe TRBD1 (5 bases). This CDR3 has 15 residues. V lost 0 bases to trimming and J lost 0 bases, with 6 bases between them. CDR1 SGHVS and CDR2 FNYEAQ come from the germline V gene. In DNA form, the CDR3 reads TGTGCCAGCAGCTTAGCCGGGGGTAGCAATCAGCCCCAGCATTTT. Translated, it gives CASSLAGGSNQPQHF.

The J gene is TRBJ1-5, the V gene TRBV19, with D uncertain. Trimming removed 6 bases at V and 4 bases at J, with 10 bases between. Germline V gene sequence: CDR1 LNHDA, CDR2 SQIVND (reference sequence). The CDR3 runs 13 residues. The CDR3 sequence: CASSGDGNQPQHF. The CDR3 coding sequence is TGTGCCAGTAGCGGGGATGGGAATCAGCCCCAGCATTTT.

This sequence joins TRBV7-6 and TRBJ2-7, with 9 bases that match TRBD2. V lost 6 bases and J lost 7; bases outside the gene matches: 10. The germline V gene has CDR1 SGHVS and CDR2 FNYEAQ. The CDR3 totals 14 residues. The CDR3 sequence: CASRTNPTSGEQYF. The DNA for the CDR3 is TGTGCCAGCAGAACCAACCCGACTAGCGGAGAGCAGTACTTC.

The V call is TRBV3-1 (or the pseudogene TRBV3-2), the J call TRBJ1-1, with 8 bases aligning to TRBD1. V shed 4 bases and J 3 bases; nucleotides not matched to a gene: 7. This CDR3 contains 15 residues. CDR1 and CDR2 (germline): LGHDT, YNNKEL (reference sequence). CDR3 DNA sequence: TGTGCCAGCAGCCCCCGGACAGGGATGGACACTGAAGCTTTCTTT. Its translation: CASSPRTGMDTEAFF.

This chain joins TRBV27 and TRBJ2-1; 7 nucleotides align to TRBD1. Germline lookup yields CDR1 MNHEY and CDR2 SMNVEV (reference sequence). V dropped 5 bases and J dropped 4; count of bases not matched to a gene: 5. This CDR3 is 14 amino acids long. The CDR3, as DNA: TGTGCCAGCAGTCACCGACAGGGTTACAATGAGCAGTTCTTC. Translation gives CASSHRQGYNEQFF.

V and J are TRBV6-5 and TRBJ2-7, with D uncertain. Germline CDR1 MNHEY, CDR2 SVGAGI. V lost 0 bases and J lost 0, with 9 bases in between. The CDR3 consists of 15 residues. The CDR3 DNA reads TGTGCCAGCAGTTACTCGACACTTAGCTCCTACGAGCAGTACTTC. Amino acid sequence: CASSYSTLSSYEQYF.